The 30 T cell receptor beta chains below all came from one sample that was sequenced in a study of cytomegalovirus exposure and HLA in healthy donors. The PCR employed 60 Vbeta primers together with 13 Jbeta primers. Here immunoSEQ multiplex PCR was the method, and the copy in TCRdb shows in-frame clones only, minus some. The data show around 190,000 clones, roughly 80% seen once. The sequenced sample consisted of PBMCs. The receptors stem from a woman aged 50 to 60 in good health and CMV-seronegative.

This chain connects TRBV6-5 to TRBJ1-3; D is unclear. Germline V gene sequence: CDR1 MNHEY, CDR2 SVGAGI. V was clipped by 4 bases and J by 2 bases, with 12 bases between them. The CDR3 is 15 amino acids. CDR3 region: CASSSAPAAGNTIYF. DNA for the CDR3: TGTGCCAGCAGTTCCGCCCCAGCGGCTGGAAACACCATATATTTT.

V gene TRBV19 combines with J gene TRBJ1-4; 8 bases match TRBD1. Trimming took 8 bases from V and 8 from J; bases not matched to a gene: 7. This CDR3 region has 13 residues. Looked up from germline, CDR1 is LNHDA and CDR2 is SQIVND (reference sequence). The CDR3 here is CASQRQGREKLFF. The CDR3 nucleotides read TGTGCCAGTCAGAGACAGGGGCGAGAAAAACTGTTTTTT.

The rearrangement links TRBV9 to TRBJ2-1; 7 nucleotides agree with TRBD2. The V gene's germline CDR1 is SGDLS and CDR2 YYNGEE. J gave up 3 bases and V 2 bases, and 5 bases lay outside the gene matches. CDR3 length equals 15 residues. The CDR3, as DNA: TGTGCCAGCAGCGTGGGCCTAGCGGACTACAATGAGCAGTTCTTC. Protein sequence: CASSVGLADYNEQFF.

The CDR3 spells CASSIGEGQGYGYTF. The CDR3 DNA follows: TGTGCCAGTAGTATAGGTGAAGGACAGGGCTATGGCTACACCTTC. The V and J genes are TRBV19 and TRBJ1-2; TRBD1 aligns across 8 bases. Germline lookup yields CDR1 LNHDA and CDR2 SQIVND (reference sequence). The CDR3 consists of 15 residues. J gave up 4 bases and V 1 base, and 5 bases lay outside the gene matches. The full variable domain, with the rest looked up from reference TRBV19 and TRBJ1-2, is DGGITQSPKYLFRKEGQNVTLSCEQNLNHDAMYWYRQDPGQGLRLIYYSQIVNDFQKGDIAEGYSVSREKKESFPLTVTSAQKNPTAFYLCASSIGEGQGYGYTFGSGTRLTVV.

The chain is built from TRBV11-3 and TRBJ1-1; D is undetermined. V gave up 5 bases and J gave up 6 bases, with 13 bases separating them. This CDR3 has 13 amino acids. Germline CDR1 SGHNT, CDR2 YENEEA. The CDR3 here is CASSVTSRAEAFF. DNA of the CDR3: TGTGCCAGCAGCGTGACGTCGAGGGCTGAAGCTTTCTTT. The variable domain in full, with the rest retrieved from reference TRBV11-3 and TRBJ1-1, is EAGVVQSPRYKIIEKKQPVAFWCNPISGHNTLYWYLQNLGQGPELLIRYENEEAVDDSQLPKDRFSAERLKGVDSTLKIQPAELGDSAVYLCASSVTSRAEAFFGQGTRLTVV.

V and J are TRBV28 and TRBJ2-7, with D possibly matching TRBD2 (7 bases). V dropped 7 bases and J dropped 0 bases, with 16 bases sitting between them. Germline V gene sequence: CDR1 MDHEN, CDR2 SYDVKM. There are 15 residues in the CDR3. The CDR3 DNA reads as TGTGCCAGCATGGGGGGGGCAGGGTCCTCCTACGAGCAGTACTTC. It yields the protein CASMGGAGSSYEQYF.

Here the CDR3 reads CASTGTLGNTGELFF. DNA for the CDR3: TGTGCCAGCACGGGAACACTCGGGAACACCGGGGAGCTGTTTTTT. The rearrangement links TRBV7-9 to TRBJ2-2; the D gene is possibly TRBD2 (5 bases). Trimming took off 7 bases at V and 1 base at J, with 13 bases between the two ends. Germline lookup yields CDR1 SEHNR and CDR2 FQNEAQ (reference sequence). The CDR3 spans 15 residues.

Comment on this clone: Within the sample, other DNA sequences also encode this same CDR3. The chain has TRBV7-2 and TRBJ1-2, with 7 positions matching TRBD1. Germline V gene lookup returns CDR1 SGHTA and CDR2 FQGNSA. The CDR3 loop spans 13 amino acids. The junction had 5 bases not matched to a gene; V was cut back by 6 bases and J by 4 bases. The CDR3 reads CASSLDRAYGYTF. As DNA, the CDR3 is TGTGCCAGCAGTCTCGACAGGGCCTATGGCTACACCTTC.

Note on this clone: The DNA is omitted, as the CDR3 cannot be located on it reliably, and the CDR3 follows TCRdb's listing. J is TRBJ2-1 and V is TRBV29-1; the D call in the table, TRBD1, was not verified against the DNA. Termini included, the CDR3 measures 15 amino acids. Germline values: CDR1 SQVTM, CDR2 ANQGSEA. The CDR3: CSVSVWTRQYNEQFF.

This chain joins TRBV19 and TRBJ2-3; TRBD2 matches 11 bases. Germline loops: CDR1 LNHDA, CDR2 SQIVND (reference sequence). With 5 bases clipped from V and 2 bases from J, the junction kept 6 bases outside the gene matches. This CDR3 is 16 amino acids long. This CDR3 is CASSPSGGRFTDTQYF. The CDR3 bases are TGTGCCAGTAGTCCTAGCGGGGGGCGGTTCACAGATACGCAGTATTTT.

V gene TRBV2 combines with J gene TRBJ1-4, with TRBD1 matching over 7 bases. This CDR3 spans 13 amino acids. The V gene end was trimmed by 3 bases and the J gene end by 12 bases; junction bases not matched to a gene: 7. Per the germline V gene, CDR1 is SNHLY and CDR2 is FYNNEI. CDR3 nucleotides: TGTGCCAGCAGTGAGGGACAGATTATGCAACTGTTTTTT. Its translation: CASSEGQIMQLFF. The full variable domain, with the rest looked up from reference TRBV2 and TRBJ1-4, is EPEVTQTPSHQVTQMGQEVILRCVPISNHLYFYWYRQILGQKVEFLVSFYNNEISEKSEIFDDQFSVERPDGSNFTLKIRSTKLEDSAMYFCASSEGQIMQLFFGSGTQLSVL.

The rearrangement uses TRBV7-2 and TRBJ2-5; perhaps TRBD1 as D (6 bases). Germline assignment: CDR1 SGHTA and CDR2 FQGNSA. Between the trimmed V and J ends, which lost 0 bases and 3 bases, there was a span of 14 bases. The CDR3 is 16 residues long. This CDR3 is CASSLAYWGRKETQYF. As DNA, the CDR3 is TGTGCCAGCAGCTTAGCGTACTGGGGGCGTAAAGAGACCCAGTACTTC.

V is TRBV7-2 and J is TRBJ2-5; 12 nucleotides align to TRBD1. With 3 bases clipped from V and 3 bases from J, the junction kept 5 bases outside the gene matches. The CDR3 runs 16 residues. Germline CDR1 SGHTA, CDR2 FQGNSA. This CDR3 is CASSFPGQGAEETQYF. CDR3 sequence (DNA): TGTGCCAGCAGCTTTCCGGGACAGGGGGCGGAAGAGACCCAGTACTTC.

This chain links TRBV4-3 with TRBJ2-1, with D uncertain. The germline V gene encodes CDR1 LGHNA and CDR2 YSLEER. Trimming took off 6 bases at V and 1 base at J, with 10 bases between the two ends. This CDR3 spans 14 amino acids. CDR3 residues: CASSPARSYNEQFF. DNA of the CDR3: TGCGCCAGCAGTCCCGCGCGGTCCTACAATGAGCAGTTCTTC.

The chain recombines TRBV29-1 with TRBJ1-1, with 8 bases matching TRBD1. Germline loops: CDR1 SQVTM, CDR2 ANQGSEA. Unmatched junction bases numbered 7, after V lost 3 bases and J lost 4 bases. The CDR3 length is 14 residues. The CDR3 reads CSVEWTGRRTEAFF. For the CDR3, the DNA is TGCAGCGTTGAGTGGACAGGGCGACGCACTGAAGCTTTCTTT.

The rearrangement links TRBV11-1 to TRBJ2-5, with a possible D match to TRBD1 (5 bases). The germline gives CDR1 SGHAT, CDR2 FQDESV (reference sequence). The CDR3 is 15 residues long. V was trimmed by 5 bases and J by 4 bases, leaving 17 bases between them. As DNA, the CDR3 is TGTGCCAGCAGCCCTTCGGTAGGGGTCGGAGAGACCCAGTACTTC. Translating gives CASSPSVGVGETQYF.

This clone showed up just once. The chain recombines TRBV6-5 with TRBJ2-5; TRBD2 matches at 8 bases. This CDR3 region has 14 residues. Germline CDR1 reads MNHEY; CDR2 reads SVGAGI. V gave up 8 bases and J gave up 5 bases; unmatched junction bases: 10. CDR3 DNA: TGTGCCAGCCGCCATATACCGGGGGGGGAGACCCAGTACTTC. Translated, it gives CASRHIPGGETQYF.

The chain combines TRBV6-1 with TRBJ2-1, with D perhaps TRBD2 (6 bases). Deletions cut 2 bases from V and 4 bases from J, with 15 bases between. Per germline, CDR1 MNHNS and CDR2 SASEGT. This CDR3 region has 16 residues. In DNA form, the CDR3 reads TGTGCCAGCAGTGAACAACCCGCGGGAAGGTACAATGAGCAGTTCTTC. This gives the protein CASSEQPAGRYNEQFF.

This chain connects TRBV6-1 to TRBJ1-6, with 7 bases aligning to TRBD1. V trimming: 7 bases; J trimming: 15 bases; junction bases outside the gene matches: 9. Germline assignment: CDR1 MNHNS and CDR2 SASEGT. CDR3 size: 12 residues. This chain's CDR3 is CASTEGGKGLHF. DNA of the CDR3: TGTGCCAGCACCGAAGGGGGCAAAGGCCTCCACTTT.

The chain joins TRBV19 to TRBJ2-7; 8 bases are a match to TRBD2. The CDR3 loop spans 15 amino acids. Germline V gene sequence: CDR1 LNHDA, CDR2 SQIVND (reference sequence). With 6 bases clipped from V and 1 base from J, the junction kept 8 bases outside the gene matches. CDR3 DNA sequence: TGTGCCAGTAGCCCGCGGGGGGCAGGTTCCTACGAGCAGTACTTC. Translation gives CASSPRGAGSYEQYF.

The V call is TRBV19, the J call TRBJ1-4; D is undetermined. This CDR3 contains 15 residues. V lost 5 bases, J lost 8 bases, and 18 bases lay in between. From germline, CDR1 is LNHDA and CDR2 SQIVND (reference sequence). The CDR3 nucleotides are TGTGCCAGTAGTGCCCGAGGACTAAGGGAGGAAAAACTGTTTTTT. This encodes CASSARGLREEKLFF.

CDR3 sequence (DNA): TGTGCCAGCAGCTTGGTAGTGACTAGCGGGATTGTGGGTGAGACCCAGTACTTC. This encodes CASSLVVTSGIVGETQYF. The rearrangement uses TRBV5-4 and TRBJ2-5; 11 nucleotides agree with TRBD2. CDR3 length equals 18 residues. From germline, CDR1 is SGHNT and CDR2 YYREEE (reference sequence). The trim removed 0 bases at V and 5 bases at J, leaving 12 bases unmatched.

The chain combines TRBV7-9 with TRBJ2-1; 12 bases agree with TRBD2. CDR3 length equals 16 residues. The junction had 8 bases not matched to a gene; V was cut back by 5 bases and J by 6 bases. Germline V gene lookup returns CDR1 SEHNR and CDR2 FQNEAQ (reference sequence). This chain's CDR3 is CASSPRLAGVLNEQFF. DNA for the CDR3: TGTGCCAGCAGCCCCCGACTAGCGGGGGTACTCAATGAGCAGTTCTTC.

The chain is built from TRBV7-3 and TRBJ2-1; a possible D gene is TRBD2 (5 bases). The germline V gene encodes CDR1 SGHTA and CDR2 FQGTGA. The ends were cut back, 5 bases at V and 6 bases at J, with 11 bases in the middle. The CDR3 length is 13 residues. The CDR3 protein is CASSQGLLNEQFF. CDR3 nucleotide sequence: TGTGCCAGCAGCCAAGGACTTCTCAATGAGCAGTTCTTC.

The chain uses TRBV18 and TRBJ1-1, with D maybe TRBD1 (5 bases). This CDR3 contains 14 residues. Germline V gives CDR1 KGHSH, CDR2 LQKENI. V shed 3 bases and J shed 4 bases, with 12 bases lying between them. The CDR3 region has the DNA TGTGCCAGCTCACCGCTTTCGGGGGGCACTGAAGCTTTCTTT. This translates into CASSPLSGGTEAFF.

This sequence joins TRBV7-2 and TRBJ2-5; a possible D gene is TRBD2 (6 bases). The germline gives CDR1 SGHTA, CDR2 FQGNSA. This CDR3 has 15 residues. Trimming took off 1 base at V and 1 base at J, with 10 bases between the two ends. In nucleotides, the CDR3 is TGTGCCAGCAGCTTAGTGGGACTGCTCCAAGAGACCCAGTACTTC. Encoded protein: CASSLVGLLQETQYF.

This clone was counted a few times. The chain recombines TRBV6-5 with TRBJ1-5; no clear D. Trimming took 3 bases from V and 4 from J, leaving 7 bases between them. Germline V lookup: CDR1 MNHEY, CDR2 SVGAGI. There are 13 residues in the CDR3. The CDR3 region is CASSYQTNQPQHF. In nucleotides, the CDR3 is TGTGCCAGCAGTTATCAGACTAATCAGCCCCAGCATTTT.

Comments on this clone: Other nucleotide sequences from this sample produce the same CDR3. The genes are TRBV5-1 and TRBJ2-1, with a possible D match to TRBD1 (5 bases). Germline V lookup: CDR1 SGHRS, CDR2 YFSETQ. V shed 2 bases and J shed 5 bases, with 8 bases lying between them. The CDR3 has 13 amino acids. CDR3 sequence: CASSFGANNEQFF. CDR3 nucleotide sequence: TGCGCCAGCAGCTTTGGGGCGAACAATGAGCAGTTCTTC. Full variable domain (remainder filled in from reference TRBV5-1 and TRBJ2-1): KAGVTQTPRYLIKTRGQQVTLSCSPISGHRSVSWYQQTPGQGLQFLFEYFSETQRNKGNFPGRFSGRQFSNSRSEMNVSTLELGDSALYLCASSFGANNEQFFGPGTRLTVL.

The chain has TRBV7-2 and TRBJ1-2; D remains ambiguous. The V end lost 6 bases, the J end lost 4 bases, and 18 bases lay between the germline ends. The CDR3 extends over 15 amino acids. The germline V gene encodes CDR1 SGHTA and CDR2 FQGNSA. CDR3 loop: CASRRAEVSAYGYTF. DNA for the CDR3: TGTGCCAGCAGGAGGGCAGAGGTTTCGGCCTATGGCTACACCTTC.

This chain links TRBV20-1 with TRBJ2-7; unclear D gene. Between the trimmed V and J ends, which lost 3 bases and 3 bases, there was a span of 6 bases. This CDR3 spans 11 amino acids. Germline V gene sequence: CDR1 DFQATT, CDR2 SNEGSKA (reference sequence). The CDR3 DNA follows: TGCAGTGCTAGTGTAGACTACGAGCAGTACTTC. Translation gives CSASVDYEQYF.